The 10 T cell receptor beta chains below were found in one sample sequenced in a study of cytomegalovirus exposure and HLA in healthy donors. A multiplex PCR was run with 60 Vbeta primers and 13 Jbeta primers. The repertoire was sequenced with immunoSEQ multiplex PCR; TCRdb's copy has only in-frame clones and lacks some. The sample includes about 100,000 clones, 65% to 80% of them seen just once. The sample was PBMCs. These receptors were obtained from a woman under 30 in good health and CMV-seropositive.

This chain uses TRBV5-4 with TRBJ2-3, with D hard to call. V dropped 2 bases and J dropped 5 bases, with 3 bases sitting between them. Germline V gene data show CDR1 as SGHNT and CDR2 as YYREEE (reference sequence). The CDR3 runs 11 residues. CDR3 loop: CASSFKDTQYF. Written as DNA, the CDR3 is TGTGCCAGCAGCTTTAAAGATACGCAGTATTTT.

The chain combines TRBV18 with TRBJ1-5, with TRBD1 matching over 9 bases. The J segment lost 6 bases and the V segment lost 4 bases, leaving 10 bases of the junction unmatched. The germline gives CDR1 KGHSH, CDR2 LQKENI. The CDR3 is made up of 16 amino acids. CDR3 in amino acids: CASSQGQGKTGQPQHF. The CDR3 DNA follows: TGTGCCAGCTCACAGGGACAGGGAAAAACAGGTCAGCCCCAGCATTTT. The whole variable domain, filled in from reference TRBV18 and TRBJ1-5, reads NAGVMQNPRHLVRRRGQEARLRCSPMKGHSHVYWYRQLPEEGLKFMVYLQKENIIDESGMPKERFSAEFPKEGPSILRIQQVVRGDSAAYFCASSQGQGKTGQPQHFGDGTRLSIL.

This chain uses TRBV5-1 with TRBJ2-5, with 7 bases lining up with TRBD2. The CDR3 is 16 amino acids. The germline V gene has CDR1 SGHRS and CDR2 YFSETQ. V was clipped by 4 bases and J by 2 bases; unmatched bases: 11. The CDR3 DNA reads as TGCGCCAGCAGCCGGGAGCGGGGTGGGAATCAAGAGACCCAGTACTTC. Its protein product is CASSRERGGNQETQYF.

This clone has only a few counts. The chain employs TRBV4-1 and TRBJ1-1; possibly TRBD1 for D (5 bases). From germline, CDR1 is MGHRA and CDR2 YSYEKL. The CDR3 runs to 14 residues. V was cut by 3 bases and J by 6 bases, with 14 bases left in between. The CDR3 reads CASSQTAKRPEAFF. CDR3 nucleotide sequence: TGCGCCAGCAGCCAGACAGCTAAACGGCCTGAAGCTTTCTTT.

The chain couples TRBV27 to TRBJ1-1, with 8 bases lining up with TRBD1. CDR1 is MNHEY, CDR2 SMNVEV, per germline (reference sequence). V shed 5 bases, J shed 6 bases, and the junction held 11 bases outside the gene matches. The CDR3 loop spans 15 amino acids. The CDR3 sequence is CASSARAGGYAEAFF. DNA of the CDR3: TGTGCCAGCAGTGCCAGGGCAGGGGGCTATGCTGAAGCTTTCTTT.

The rearrangement joins TRBV19 to TRBJ1-5; the D is unclear. Trimming left V 5 bases short and J 9 bases short, with 11 bases between. CDR1 is LNHDA and CDR2 is SQIVND in the germline V gene (reference sequence). This CDR3 is built from 12 residues. In nucleotides, the CDR3 is TGTGCCAGTAGTCCCATCGGTTCGCCCCAGCATTTT. Its translation: CASSPIGSPQHF.

The chain links TRBV6-1 to TRBJ2-1, with TRBD1 identical over 9 bases. The trim removed 7 bases at V and 8 bases at J, leaving 6 bases unmatched. The germline V gene has CDR1 MNHNS and CDR2 SASEGT. The CDR3 extends over 13 amino acids. The CDR3 protein is CASNNRDRDEQFF. CDR3 coding DNA: TGTGCCAGCAACAACCGGGACAGGGATGAGCAGTTCTTC.

The sample holds one count of this clone. The chain has TRBV4-3 and TRBJ1-1; D is perhaps TRBD1 (6 bases). CDR1 and CDR2 (germline): LGHNA, YSLEER. The CDR3 is made up of 15 amino acids. V was trimmed by 6 bases and J by 5 bases, leaving 19 bases between them. In nucleotides, the CDR3 is TGCGCCAGCAGTTCCCATGGGGGCGCATGGACTGAAGCTTTCTTT. Translated, it gives CASSSHGGAWTEAFF.

This clone came up a few times. The V call is TRBV29-1, the J call TRBJ2-3; 9 bases align to TRBD2. CDR1 SQVTM and CDR2 ANQGSEA come from the germline V gene. Trimming removed 3 bases from V and 4 bases from J; junction bases left unmatched: 8. The CDR3 consists of 15 residues. CDR3 bases: TGCAGCGTTGAGGGCGGGAGGGCCGGTTCAGATACGCAGTATTTT. Residues: CSVEGGRAGSDTQYF.

The genes are TRBV7-8 and TRBJ2-7, with D possibly being TRBD2 (6 bases). CDR1 SGHVS and CDR2 FQNEAQ come from the germline V gene. CDR3 length equals 17 residues. V gave up 4 bases and J gave up 6 bases, with 25 bases separating them. In DNA form, the CDR3 reads TGTGCCAGCAGCTCCGCGGGTAGGTCTAGCGCCTTAGTCGAGCAGTACTTC. Amino acids: CASSSAGRSSALVEQYF.